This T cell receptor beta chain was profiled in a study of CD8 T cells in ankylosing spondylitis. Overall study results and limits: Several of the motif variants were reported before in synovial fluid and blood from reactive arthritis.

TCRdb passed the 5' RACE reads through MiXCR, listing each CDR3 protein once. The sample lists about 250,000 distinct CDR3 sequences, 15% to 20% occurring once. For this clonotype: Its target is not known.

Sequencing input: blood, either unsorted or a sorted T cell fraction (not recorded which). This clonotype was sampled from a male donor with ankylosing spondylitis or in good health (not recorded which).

In DNA form, the CDR3 reads TGTGCCAGCAGTCTCGGGGCGGCCCACGAGCAGTACTTC. The encoded protein is CASSLGAAHEQYF. The chain carries TRBV27 and TRBJ2-7; D tentatively reads TRBD1 or TRBD2 (5 bases each). V shed 5 bases and J shed 5 bases, with 13 bases lying between them. The CDR3 contains 13 residues. The germline CDR1 and CDR2 sequences are MNHEY and SMNVEV (reference sequence).